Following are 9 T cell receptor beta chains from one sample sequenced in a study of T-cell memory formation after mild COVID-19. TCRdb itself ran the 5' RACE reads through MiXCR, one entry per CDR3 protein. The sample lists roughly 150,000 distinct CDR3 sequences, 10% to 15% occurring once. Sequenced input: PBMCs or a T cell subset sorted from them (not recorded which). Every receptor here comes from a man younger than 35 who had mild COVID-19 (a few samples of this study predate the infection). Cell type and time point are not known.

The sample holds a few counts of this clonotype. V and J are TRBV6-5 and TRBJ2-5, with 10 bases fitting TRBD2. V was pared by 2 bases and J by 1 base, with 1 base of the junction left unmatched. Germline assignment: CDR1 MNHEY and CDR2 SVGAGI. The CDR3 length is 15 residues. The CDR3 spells CASSYTSGAQETQYF. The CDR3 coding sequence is TGTGCCAGCAGTTACACTAGCGGGGCCCAAGAGACCCAGTACTTC.

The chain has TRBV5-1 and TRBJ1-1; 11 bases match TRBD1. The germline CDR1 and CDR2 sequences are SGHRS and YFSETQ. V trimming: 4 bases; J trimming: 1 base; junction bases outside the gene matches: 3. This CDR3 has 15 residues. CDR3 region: CASSPDRGPNTEAFF. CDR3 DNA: TGCGCCAGCAGCCCGGACAGGGGGCCGAACACTGAAGCTTTCTTT.

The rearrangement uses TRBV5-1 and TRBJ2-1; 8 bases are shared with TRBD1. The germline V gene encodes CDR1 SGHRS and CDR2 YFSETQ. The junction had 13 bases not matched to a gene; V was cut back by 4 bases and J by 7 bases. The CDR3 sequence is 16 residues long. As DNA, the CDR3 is TGCGCCAGCAGCGTTGGGGGGACAGGTCCTGGGAATGAGCAGTTCTTC. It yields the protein CASSVGGTGPGNEQFF.

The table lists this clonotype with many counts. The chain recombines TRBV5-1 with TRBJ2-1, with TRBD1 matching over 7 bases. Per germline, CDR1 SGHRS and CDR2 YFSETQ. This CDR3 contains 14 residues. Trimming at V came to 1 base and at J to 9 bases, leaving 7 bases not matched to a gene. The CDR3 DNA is TGCGCCAGCAGCTTGCTGACAGGGTCGGCTGAGCAGTTCTTC. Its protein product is CASSLLTGSAEQFF.

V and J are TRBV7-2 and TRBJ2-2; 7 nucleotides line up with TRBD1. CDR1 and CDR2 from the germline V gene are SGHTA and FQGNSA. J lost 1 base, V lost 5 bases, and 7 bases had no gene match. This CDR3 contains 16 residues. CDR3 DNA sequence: TGTGCCAGCAGCCGTGCCGGGACAGTGAACACCGGGGAGCTGTTTTTT. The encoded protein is CASSRAGTVNTGELFF.

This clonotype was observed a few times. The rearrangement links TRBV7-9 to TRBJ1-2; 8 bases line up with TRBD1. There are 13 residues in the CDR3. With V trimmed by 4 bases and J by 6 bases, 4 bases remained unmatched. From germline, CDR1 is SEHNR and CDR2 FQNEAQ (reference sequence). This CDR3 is CASSWTGWDGYTF. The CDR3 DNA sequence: TGTGCCAGCAGCTGGACAGGGTGGGATGGCTACACCTTC. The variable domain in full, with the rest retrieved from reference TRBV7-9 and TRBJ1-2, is DTGVSQNPRHKITKRGQNVTFRCDPISEHNRLYWYRQTLGQGPEFLTYFQNEAQLEKSRLLSDRFSAERPKGSFSTLEIQRTEQGDSAMYLCASSWTGWDGYTFGSGTRLTVV.

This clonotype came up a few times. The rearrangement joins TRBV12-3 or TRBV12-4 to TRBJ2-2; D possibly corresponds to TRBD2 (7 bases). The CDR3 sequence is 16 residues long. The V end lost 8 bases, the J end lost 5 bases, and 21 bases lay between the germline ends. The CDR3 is CASGGRGARITGELFF. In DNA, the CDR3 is TGTGCCAGCGGCGGACGGGGGGCGCGTATAACCGGGGAGCTGTTTTTT.

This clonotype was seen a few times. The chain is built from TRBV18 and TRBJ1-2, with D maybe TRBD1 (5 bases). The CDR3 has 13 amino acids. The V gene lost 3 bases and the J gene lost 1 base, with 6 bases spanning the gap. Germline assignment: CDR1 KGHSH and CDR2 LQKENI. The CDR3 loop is CASSPTVNYGYTF. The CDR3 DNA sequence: TGTGCCAGCTCACCGACAGTTAACTATGGCTACACCTTC.

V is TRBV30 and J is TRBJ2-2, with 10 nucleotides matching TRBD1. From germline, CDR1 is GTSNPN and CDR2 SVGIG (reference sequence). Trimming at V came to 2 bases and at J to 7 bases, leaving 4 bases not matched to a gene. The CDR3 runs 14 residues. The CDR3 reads CAWSPGQGNGELFF. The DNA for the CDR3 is TGTGCCTGGAGTCCGGGACAGGGGAACGGGGAGCTGTTTTTT.